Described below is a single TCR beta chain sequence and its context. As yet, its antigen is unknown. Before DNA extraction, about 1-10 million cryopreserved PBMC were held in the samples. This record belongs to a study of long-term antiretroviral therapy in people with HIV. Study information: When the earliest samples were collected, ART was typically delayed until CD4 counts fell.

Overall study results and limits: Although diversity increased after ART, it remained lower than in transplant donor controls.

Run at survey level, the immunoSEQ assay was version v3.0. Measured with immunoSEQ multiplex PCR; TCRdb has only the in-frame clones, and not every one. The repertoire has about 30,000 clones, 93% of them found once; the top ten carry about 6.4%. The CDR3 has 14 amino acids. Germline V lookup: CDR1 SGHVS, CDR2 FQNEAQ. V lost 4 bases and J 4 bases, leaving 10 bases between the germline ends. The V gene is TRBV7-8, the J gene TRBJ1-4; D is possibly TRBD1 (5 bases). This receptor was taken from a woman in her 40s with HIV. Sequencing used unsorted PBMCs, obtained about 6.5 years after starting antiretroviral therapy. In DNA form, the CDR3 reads TGTGCCAGCAGCTCCGGGACCGGTAATGAAAAACTGTTTTTT. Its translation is CASSSGTGNEKLFF. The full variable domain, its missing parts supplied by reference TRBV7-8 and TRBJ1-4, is GAGVSQSPRYKVAKRGQDVALRCDPISGHVSLFWYQQALGQGPEFLTYFQNEAQLDKSGLPSDRFFAERPEGSVSTLKIQRTQQEDSAVYLCASSSGTGNEKLFFGSGTQLSVL.